The 15 T cell receptor beta chains in this list originate from one sample, sequenced in a study of response to subunit inactivated influenza vaccine. TCRdb reanalysed the RT-PCR reads using MiXCR and keeps one entry per CDR3 protein. The repertoire holds approximately 700,000 distinct CDR3 sequences, with around a sixth as singletons. The material was PBMCs from blood, obtained approximately 13 days after vaccination. The source is a middle-aged man who received an inactivated influenza vaccine.

The chain combines TRBV11-2 with TRBJ2-1; unclear D gene. Trimming left V 1 base short and J 2 bases short, with 6 bases between. Germline V gene data show CDR1 as SGHAT and CDR2 as FQNNGV. This CDR3 is built from 14 residues. CDR3 nucleotide sequence: TGTGCCAGCAGCTTAGTTGCGGCCTACAATGAGCAGTTCTTC. Translated, it gives CASSLVAAYNEQFF.

Regarding this clonotype: It may be a read error: a sequence one base away is much more abundant. It is likely a read error, because the conserved phenylalanine at the end of the CDR3 is missing. The chain combines TRBV12-3 or TRBV12-4 with TRBJ2-4; TRBD1 matches 9 bases. This CDR3 is built from 14 residues. V shed 6 bases and J 9 bases; nucleotides not matched to a gene: 9. The DNA of the CDR3 is TGTGCCAGCAGCCGATCGGGACAGGGCCCCATTCAGTACTTA. It specifies CASSRSGQGPIQYL.

This clonotype turned up a few times. The CDR3 DNA follows: TGCAGTGCCTGGGGACAGGGAAGCGAGCAGTACTTC. Its translation: CSAWGQGSEQYF. The J gene is TRBJ2-7, the V gene TRBV20-1; 9 nucleotides agree with TRBD1. Losses at the gene ends were 6 bases for V and 6 bases for J; bases not matched to a gene: 6. Looked up from germline, CDR1 is DFQATT and CDR2 is SNEGSKA (reference sequence). CDR3 size: 12 residues.

This sequence joins TRBV4-2 and TRBJ2-1; 10 nucleotides agree with TRBD2. CDR3 length: 17 residues. Trimming took 0 bases from V and 0 from J; bases not matched to a gene: 2. CDR1 and CDR2 (germline): LGHNA, YNFKEQ. The CDR3 DNA follows: TGTGCCAGCAGCCAAGAACTAGCGGGACTCTCCTACAATGAGCAGTTCTTC. Residues: CASSQELAGLSYNEQFF.

The J gene is TRBJ2-5, the V gene TRBV10-2, with D tentatively TRBD1 (7 bases). Germline V gene data show CDR1 as WSHSY and CDR2 as SAAADI. The V and J ends lost 2 bases and 5 bases respectively, with 21 bases between them. The CDR3 consists of 17 residues. The CDR3 region is CASSEPLQGRFRETQYF. The CDR3, as DNA: TGCGCCAGCAGTGAGCCTTTACAGGGGAGGTTCAGGGAGACCCAGTACTTC.

This clonotype was seen only a few times. The chain links TRBV7-8 to TRBJ2-1; 14 bases map to TRBD2. Trimming removed 4 bases from V and 1 base from J; junction bases left unmatched: 6. The germline CDR1 and CDR2 sequences are SGHVS and FQNEAQ. CDR3 size: 18 residues. Here the CDR3 reads CASSSGLAGGLSYNEQFF. The CDR3 DNA follows: TGTGCCAGCAGCTCCGGACTAGCGGGAGGTCTTTCCTACAATGAGCAGTTCTTC.

The sample holds a few counts of this clonotype. The V gene is TRBV2, the J gene TRBJ2-3, with 14 bases fitting TRBD2. The germline V gene has CDR1 SNHLY and CDR2 FYNNEI. This CDR3 is 16 amino acids long. V lost 5 bases and J lost 3; bases outside the gene matches: 4. CDR3 residues: CASSQGLAGATDTQYF. The CDR3 region has the DNA TGTGCCAGCAGTCAGGGACTAGCGGGGGCGACAGATACGCAGTATTTT.

This clonotype was seen only a few times. The V call is TRBV6-2 or TRBV6-3, the J call TRBJ1-5; a weak D match, TRBD1 (5 bases). Germline V CDR1 and CDR2: MNHEY, SVGEGT. Trimming shortened V by 0 bases and J by 3 bases, and 12 bases separated the two germline ends. The length of the CDR3 is 16 residues. The DNA for the CDR3 is TGTGCCAGCAGTTACTCTGCCGTGGGGCCCAATCAGCCCCAGCATTTT. This sequence encodes CASSYSAVGPNQPQHF.

This clonotype has a handful of counts. The rearrangement uses TRBV12-3 or TRBV12-4 and TRBJ2-7, with D unresolved. V lost 5 bases and J lost 3, with 11 bases in between. The CDR3 has 13 residues. In DNA form, the CDR3 reads TGTGCCAGCAGTGCAGACACTTACTACGAGCAGTACTTC. Translating it yields CASSADTYYEQYF.

This sequence joins TRBV29-1 and TRBJ1-1; D perhaps matches TRBD1 (6 bases). CDR3 length equals 15 residues. Germline V lookup: CDR1 SQVTM, CDR2 ANQGSEA. Trimming pared 5 bases from V and 4 bases from J, leaving 20 bases between. The CDR3 DNA follows: TGCAGCGTTCGCCAGGCCAGGGGCATAAGCACTGAAGCTTTCTTT. As protein: CSVRQARGISTEAFF.

Of note for this clonotype: This is likely a read error, given that the CDR3 carries no conserved phenylalanine or tryptophan at its end. It is unclear where the CDR3 begins or ends on the DNA, so no DNA is shown, and the CDR3 is as TCRdb lists it. CDR3 protein: CASSSRDRVRYNEQFY. This rearrangement joins TRBV21-1 to TRBJ2-1; the D call in the table, TRBD1, was not verified against the DNA. TRBV21-1 is shown as a pseudogene. The CDR3 is 16 residues long, ends included.

This chain uses TRBV12-3 or TRBV12-4 with TRBJ2-7; 7 bases are shared with TRBD1. V shed 6 bases and J 5 bases; nucleotides not matched to a gene: 7. The CDR3 totals 13 residues. The CDR3 sequence: CASSRQGPHEQYF. CDR3 bases: TGTGCCAGCAGCCGACAGGGTCCCCACGAGCAGTACTTC.

Only a few counts were recorded for this clonotype. The chain joins TRBV4-3 to TRBJ2-1; D possibly corresponds to TRBD2 (6 bases). The CDR3 is made up of 18 amino acids. Germline CDR1 LGHNA, CDR2 YSLEER. V was pared by 1 base and J by 1 base, with 17 bases between. CDR3 DNA: TGCGCCAGCAGCCAAGGGCCGAGGGCGGGATTGTCCTACAATGAGCAGTTCTTC. This gives the protein CASSQGPRAGLSYNEQFF.

This chain connects TRBV24-1 to TRBJ2-3; 12 nucleotides agree with TRBD2. In germline, CDR1 is KGHDR, CDR2 SFDVKD. J gave up 3 bases and V 5 bases, and 5 bases lay outside the gene matches. The CDR3 loop spans 16 amino acids. The CDR3 coding sequence is TGTGCCACCAGTGCGGCTAGCGGGAGGGTGACAGATACGCAGTATTTT. Translating gives CATSAASGRVTDTQYF.

This clonotype was found a few times. The J gene is TRBJ2-4, the V gene TRBV29-1; D is undetermined. Deletions cut 4 bases from V and 0 bases from J, with 10 bases between. Germline CDR1 SQVTM, CDR2 ANQGSEA. This CDR3 comprises 14 residues. CDR3 nucleotides: TGCAGCGTTGGTGGTAGGGTAGCCAAAAACATTCAGTACTTC. Translation gives CSVGGRVAKNIQYF.